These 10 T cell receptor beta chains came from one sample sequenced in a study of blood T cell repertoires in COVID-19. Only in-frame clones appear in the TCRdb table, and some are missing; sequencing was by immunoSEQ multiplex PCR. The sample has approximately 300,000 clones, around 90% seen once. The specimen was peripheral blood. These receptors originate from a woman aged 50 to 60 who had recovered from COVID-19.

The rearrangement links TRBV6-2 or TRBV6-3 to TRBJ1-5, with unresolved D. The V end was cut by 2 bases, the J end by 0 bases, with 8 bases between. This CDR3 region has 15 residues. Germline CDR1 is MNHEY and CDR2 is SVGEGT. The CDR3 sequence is CASSYRGYSNQPQHF. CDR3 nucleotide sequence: TGTGCCAGCAGTTACCGAGGGTATAGCAATCAGCCCCAGCATTTT.

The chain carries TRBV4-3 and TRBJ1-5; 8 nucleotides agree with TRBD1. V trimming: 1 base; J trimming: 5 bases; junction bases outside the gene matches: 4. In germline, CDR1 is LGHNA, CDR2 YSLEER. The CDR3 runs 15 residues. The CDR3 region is CASSQGRGLYQPQHF. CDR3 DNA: TGCGCCAGCAGCCAAGGCAGGGGGCTCTATCAGCCCCAGCATTTT.

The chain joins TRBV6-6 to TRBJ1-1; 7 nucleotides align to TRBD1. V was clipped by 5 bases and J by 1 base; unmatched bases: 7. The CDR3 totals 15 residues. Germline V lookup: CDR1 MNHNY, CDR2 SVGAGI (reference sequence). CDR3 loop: CASSTIHRGNTEAFF. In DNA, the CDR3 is TGTGCCAGCAGTACGATCCACAGGGGGAACACTGAAGCTTTCTTT.

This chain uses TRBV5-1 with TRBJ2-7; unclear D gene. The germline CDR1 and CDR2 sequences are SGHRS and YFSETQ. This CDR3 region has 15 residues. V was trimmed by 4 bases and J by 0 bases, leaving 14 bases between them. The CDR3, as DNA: TGCGCCAGCAGCCGAACATCTGTCCCCTCCTACGAGCAGTACTTC. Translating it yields CASSRTSVPSYEQYF. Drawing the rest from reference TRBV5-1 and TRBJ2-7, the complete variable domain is KAGVTQTPRYLIKTRGQQVTLSCSPISGHRSVSWYQQTPGQGLQFLFEYFSETQRNKGNFPGRFSGRQFSNSRSEMNVSTLELGDSALYLCASSRTSVPSYEQYFGPGTRLTVT.

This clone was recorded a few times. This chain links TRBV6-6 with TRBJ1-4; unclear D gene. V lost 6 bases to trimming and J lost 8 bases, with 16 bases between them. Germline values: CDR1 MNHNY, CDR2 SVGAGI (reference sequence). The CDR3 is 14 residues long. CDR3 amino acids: CASRPRSTGEKLFF. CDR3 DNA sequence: TGTGCCAGCAGGCCCCGCTCGACCGGGGAAAAACTGTTTTTT.

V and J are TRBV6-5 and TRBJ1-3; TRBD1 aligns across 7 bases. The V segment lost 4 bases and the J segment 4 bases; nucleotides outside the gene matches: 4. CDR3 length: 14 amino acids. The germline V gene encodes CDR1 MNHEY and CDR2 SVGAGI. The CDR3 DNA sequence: TGTGCCAGCAGTTGGGACAGCAACGGAAACACCATATATTTT. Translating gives CASSWDSNGNTIYF.

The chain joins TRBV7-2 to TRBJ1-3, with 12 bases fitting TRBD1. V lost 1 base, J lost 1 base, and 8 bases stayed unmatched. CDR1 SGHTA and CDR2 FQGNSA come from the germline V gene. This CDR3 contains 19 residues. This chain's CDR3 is CASSLVGTGGPRSGNTIYF. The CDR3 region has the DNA TGTGCCAGCAGCTTAGTGGGGACAGGGGGCCCACGATCTGGAAACACCATATATTTT.

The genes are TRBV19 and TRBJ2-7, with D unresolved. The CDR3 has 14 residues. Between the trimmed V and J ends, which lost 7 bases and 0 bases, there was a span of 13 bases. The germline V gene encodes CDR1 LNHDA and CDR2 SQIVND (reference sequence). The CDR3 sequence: CASKSQRSSYEQYF. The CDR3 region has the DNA TGTGCCAGTAAATCCCAGAGGAGCTCCTACGAGCAGTACTTC.

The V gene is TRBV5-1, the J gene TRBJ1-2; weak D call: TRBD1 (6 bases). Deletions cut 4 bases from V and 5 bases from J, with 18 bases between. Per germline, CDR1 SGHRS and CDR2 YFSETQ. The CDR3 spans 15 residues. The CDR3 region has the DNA TGCGCCAGCAGCACCGGAGCGGGGGCAGGGTATGGCTACACCTTC. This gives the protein CASSTGAGAGYGYTF.

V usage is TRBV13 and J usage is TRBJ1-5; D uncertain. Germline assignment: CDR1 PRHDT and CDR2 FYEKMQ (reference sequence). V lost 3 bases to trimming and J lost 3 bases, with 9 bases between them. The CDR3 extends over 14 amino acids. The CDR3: CASSLSETNQPQHF. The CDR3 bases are TGTGCCAGCAGCTTGTCGGAGACCAATCAGCCCCAGCATTTT.